This T cell receptor (beta chain) was observed in a study of Graves' ophthalmopathy and Graves' hyperthyroidism. Per germline, CDR1 LNHDA and CDR2 SQIVND (reference sequence). J lost 5 bases, V lost 10 bases, and 9 bases had no gene match. This CDR3 has 13 amino acids. RNA served as the template for amplifying TCR beta CDR3 regions. RT-PCR was first run with HTBI primers, then multiplex PCR in a second round. TCRdb itself ran the multiplex PCR reads through MiXCR, one entry per CDR3 protein. Of about 600,000 distinct CDR3 sequences listed, about 35% are singletons. The TCR was taken from an adult man with Graves' hyperthyroidism. The gene calls are TRBV19 and TRBJ2-7; 9 nucleotides match TRBD1. Sequenced input: peripheral blood or thyroid tissue (not recorded which). CDR3 sequence reads: CATKGQGFHEQYF. CDR3 coding DNA: TGTGCCACCAAAGGACAGGGGTTCCACGAGCAGTACTTC. Full variable domain (remainder filled in from reference TRBV19 and TRBJ2-7): DGGITQSPKYLFRKEGQNVTLSCEQNLNHDAMYWYRQDPGQGLRLIYYSQIVNDFQKGDIAEGYSVSREKKESFPLTVTSAQKNPTAFYLCATKGQGFHEQYFGPGTRLTVT.